What follows are 25 T cell receptor beta chains derived from one specimen sequenced in a study of molecular identifiers for immune sequencing clone quantification. From the PCR reads, TCRdb called clonotypes with MiXCR, one entry per CDR3 protein. Among 65,000 to 70,000 distinct CDR3 sequences listed, roughly 20% were seen once. Sequencing was carried out using naive CD8+ T cells from blood, with Jurkat cell RNA spiked in. The subset denotes: FACS-sorted CD8+CD4-CCR7+CD45RA+ naive T cells. The receptors shown here come from a human donor in good health. Some libraries in this study had Jurkat cell RNA spiked in.

This clonotype was found many times. The chain is built from TRBV9 and TRBJ2-7; 7 positions match TRBD2. This CDR3 contains 17 residues. Germline V gene lookup returns CDR1 SGDLS and CDR2 YYNGEE. The trim removed 4 bases at V and 0 bases at J, leaving 13 bases unmatched. CDR3 amino acids: CASSTQGSGALSYEQYF. The CDR3 bases are TGTGCCAGCAGCACACAAGGGAGCGGGGCCCTCTCCTACGAGCAGTACTTC.

As concerns this clonotype: A read error may be the cause here, since a much bigger clone is one base away. The chain carries TRBV6-2 or TRBV6-3 and TRBJ2-7; D not resolved. CDR1 MNHEY and CDR2 SVGEGT come from the germline V gene. Trimming shortened V by 4 bases and J by 5 bases, and 15 bases separated the two germline ends. The length of the CDR3 is 14 residues. The CDR3 loop is CASSSTVTPNEQYF. Here the CDR3 DNA reads TGTGCCAGCAGTTCGACGGTTACCCCCAACGAGCAGTACTTC.

The V call is TRBV7-8, the J call TRBJ2-1; D not resolved. Trimming shortened V by 5 bases and J by 1 base, and 18 bases separated the two germline ends. CDR1 is SGHVS, CDR2 FQNEAQ, per germline. The CDR3 consists of 17 residues. The CDR3 region is CASSPYGVPSSYNEQFF. The CDR3 nucleotides read TGTGCCAGCAGCCCGTACGGAGTCCCGTCGTCCTACAATGAGCAGTTCTTC.

The V call is TRBV20-1, the J call TRBJ2-1, with 7 bases that match TRBD2. This CDR3 spans 14 amino acids. With V trimmed by 1 base and J by 8 bases, 8 bases remained unmatched. Germline V gene lookup returns CDR1 DFQATT and CDR2 SNEGSKA (reference sequence). Written as DNA, the CDR3 is TGCAGTGCTAGAGCCCGGACTAGATTTTATGAGCAGTTCTTC. Protein product: CSARARTRFYEQFF.

This clonotype has just one count. For the CDR3, the DNA is TGTGCCATCAGTGAGTCGATAAGGGACTTCGGAGAGACCCAGTACTTC. It yields the protein CAISESIRDFGETQYF. J is TRBJ2-5 and V is TRBV10-3; possibly TRBD2 for D (6 bases). Germline V gene sequence: CDR1 ENHRY, CDR2 SYGVKD. V lost 0 bases to trimming and J lost 4 bases, with 15 bases between them. CDR3 size: 16 residues.

This chain joins TRBV7-9 and TRBJ1-4; 9 nucleotides match TRBD1. Unmatched junction bases numbered 2, after V lost 5 bases and J lost 4 bases. Looked up from germline, CDR1 is SEHNR and CDR2 is FQNEAQ (reference sequence). There are 14 residues in the CDR3. CDR3 in amino acids: CASSLTGGNEKLFF. CDR3 DNA: TGTGCCAGCAGCCTGACAGGGGGTAATGAAAAACTGTTTTTT. The full variable domain, with the rest looked up from reference TRBV7-9 and TRBJ1-4, is DTGVSQNPRHKITKRGQNVTFRCDPISEHNRLYWYRQTLGQGPEFLTYFQNEAQLEKSRLLSDRFSAERPKGSFSTLEIQRTEQGDSAMYLCASSLTGGNEKLFFGSGTQLSVL.

This clonotype was seen ten or more times. The gene calls are TRBV9 and TRBJ2-5; D call uncertain. With 1 base removed from V and 3 bases from J, the gap between germline ends came to 7 bases. CDR3 length: 13 amino acids. The germline V gene encodes CDR1 SGDLS and CDR2 YYNGEE. The CDR3 reads CASSVNPEETQYF. In nucleotides, the CDR3 is TGTGCCAGCAGCGTAAATCCGGAAGAGACCCAGTACTTC.

Many counts were recorded for this clonotype. The chain carries TRBV4-1 and TRBJ2-6; D is ambiguous. CDR1 is MGHRA and CDR2 is YSYEKL in the germline V gene. V lost 1 base and J lost 2, with 15 bases in between. This CDR3 is 18 amino acids long. The CDR3 spells CASSQARPQLAGANVLTF. The CDR3, as DNA: TGCGCCAGCAGCCAAGCACGTCCCCAGCTGGCTGGGGCCAACGTCCTGACTTTC.

This clonotype was recorded once. The rearrangement links TRBV7-2 to TRBJ2-7; D not resolved. There are 15 residues in the CDR3. Trimming removed 5 bases at V and 0 bases at J, with 14 bases between. Germline CDR1 is SGHTA and CDR2 is FQGNSA. This CDR3 reads CASSPRTLSSYEQYF. The CDR3 DNA sequence: TGTGCCAGCAGCCCGCGGACCTTGAGCTCCTACGAGCAGTACTTC.

Within the sample, this clonotype is medium-sized. V usage is TRBV7-9 and J usage is TRBJ2-7; 11 positions match TRBD1. The V gene's germline CDR1 is SEHNR and CDR2 FQNEAQ (reference sequence). CDR3 length: 16 amino acids. With 4 bases clipped from V and 3 bases from J, the junction kept 8 bases outside the gene matches. For the CDR3, the DNA is TGTGCCAGCAGCTCTTCTCCGGGACAGGGGGGCTACGAGCAGTACTTC. Protein: CASSSSPGQGGYEQYF.

This clonotype was recorded a few times. Since a much larger clone is just one base distant, this may be a read error. The genes are TRBV29-1 and TRBJ2-5; D uncertain. In germline, CDR1 is SQVTM, CDR2 ANQGSEA. The CDR3 runs 14 residues. V lost 1 base and J lost 3, with 12 bases in between. The CDR3 coding sequence is TGCAGCGTTGAAGGTCCAGGATACGAAGAGACCCAGTACTTC. As protein: CSVEGPGYEETQYF.

A few counts support this clonotype. A much larger clone lies one base from this, so it may be a read error. The chain joins TRBV3-1 to TRBJ1-2; no firm D call. The V end was cut by 0 bases, the J end by 6 bases, with 17 bases between. Germline CDR1 is LGHDT and CDR2 is YNNKEL (reference sequence). There are 16 residues in the CDR3. The CDR3 spells CASSQEGVLTVDGYTF. In DNA, the CDR3 is TGTGCCAGCAGCCAAGAGGGAGTTCTGACTGTTGATGGCTACACCTTC.

This clonotype was counted ten times or more. The V and J genes are TRBV5-6 and TRBJ2-6; a possible D gene is TRBD1 (5 bases). Germline V gene lookup returns CDR1 SGHDT and CDR2 YYEEEE. The ends were cut back, 8 bases at V and 0 bases at J, with 24 bases in the middle. This CDR3 comprises 19 residues. In DNA, the CDR3 is TGTGCCAGTCTCTATCGGAACAGGCCCCTCACCTCTGGGGCCAACGTCCTGACTTTC. Amino acid sequence: CASLYRNRPLTSGANVLTF.

Ten or more counts support this clonotype. This rearrangement joins TRBV7-9 to TRBJ2-7; 11 nucleotides line up with TRBD2. Germline CDR1 and CDR2: SEHNR and FQNEAQ (reference sequence). V trimming: 5 bases; J trimming: 2 bases; junction bases outside the gene matches: 11. CDR3 size: 17 residues. CDR3 coding DNA: TGTGCCAGCAGCCCGTCAATGACTAGCGGGGTCCCCTACGAGCAGTACTTC. It codes for CASSPSMTSGVPYEQYF.

This clonotype was counted at least ten times. The chain is built from TRBV12-3 or TRBV12-4 and TRBJ2-2, with 8 nucleotides matching TRBD1. The CDR3 is 16 amino acids. The V segment lost 6 bases and the J segment 6 bases; nucleotides outside the gene matches: 12. The CDR3 reads CASSPDREFWAGELFF. The CDR3 DNA sequence: TGTGCCAGCAGCCCGGACAGGGAATTTTGGGCCGGGGAGCTGTTTTTT.

This clonotype was observed many times. The chain combines TRBV25-1 with TRBJ2-1; no firm D call. Trimming cost V 5 bases and J 10 bases, with 9 bases left between them. Germline CDR1 is MGHDK and CDR2 is SYGVNS. This CDR3 is built from 11 residues. CDR3 protein: CASSPLTEQFF. CDR3 coding DNA: TGTGCCAGCAGTCCCCTGACCGAGCAGTTCTTC. Using reference TRBV25-1 and TRBJ2-1 for the parts outside the CDR3, the full variable domain is EADIYQTPRYLVIGTGKKITLECSQTMGHDKMYWYQQDPGMELHLIHYSYGVNSTEKGDLSSESTVSRIRTEHFPLTLESARPSHTSQYLCASSPLTEQFFGPGTRLTVL.

V gene TRBV6-5 combines with J gene TRBJ2-7; no clear D. The CDR3 covers 14 residues. Per germline, CDR1 MNHEY and CDR2 SVGAGI. V lost 3 bases to trimming and J lost 2 bases, with 11 bases between them. The CDR3 DNA reads as TGTGCCAGCAGTTATGGGGAAGAGACCTACGAGCAGTACTTC. Protein product: CASSYGEETYEQYF.

The CDR3 is CASSLGGYSPSGRLNTGELFF. The DNA for the CDR3 is TGCGCCAGCAGCTTGGGGGGGTACTCCCCTAGCGGGAGGTTGAACACCGGGGAGCTGTTTTTT. This chain joins TRBV5-1 and TRBJ2-2; 11 bases are shared with TRBD2. V dropped 0 bases and J dropped 1; count of bases not matched to a gene: 14. CDR1 is SGHRS and CDR2 is YFSETQ in the germline V gene. The length of the CDR3 is 21 residues.

This clonotype has at least ten counts. The J gene is TRBJ2-7, the V gene TRBV14, with D perhaps being TRBD1 or TRBD2 (5 bases each). This CDR3 is 15 amino acids long. Trimming took off 0 bases at V and 3 bases at J, with 12 bases between the two ends. In germline, CDR1 is SGHDN, CDR2 FVKESK. The CDR3 DNA is TGTGCCAGCAGCCAAGATTTCCAGGGAGTCTACGAGCAGTACTTC. Translation gives CASSQDFQGVYEQYF.

This clonotype was detected only a few times. The genes are TRBV28 and TRBJ1-1; D gene uncertain. The V gene's germline CDR1 is MDHEN and CDR2 SYDVKM. Trimming stripped 6 bases from V and 1 base from J, with 9 bases between. The CDR3 is 13 amino acids. The CDR3 reads CASSRRQNTEAFF. CDR3 nucleotide sequence: TGTGCCAGCAGCCGACGACAGAACACTGAAGCTTTCTTT.

Regarding this clonotype: Just one base apart from a much larger clone, this may be a read error. This chain links TRBV6-5 with TRBJ1-1; 10 bases align to TRBD1. The CDR3 spans 15 residues. Trimming cost V 2 bases and J 4 bases; bases outside gene matches: 4. Germline CDR1 is MNHEY and CDR2 is SVGAGI. The CDR3 region has the DNA TGTGCCAGCAGTTACCTTGGGACAGGGGCCACTGAAGCTTTCTTT. Protein product: CASSYLGTGATEAFF.

This clonotype occurred many times. The chain carries TRBV28 and TRBJ2-7, with D possibly called TRBD1 or TRBD2 (5 bases each). Trimming removed 2 bases at V and 6 bases at J, with 11 bases between. The CDR3 consists of 13 residues. Germline lookup yields CDR1 MDHEN and CDR2 SYDVKM. The CDR3 here is CASSLEGPFEQYF. The CDR3 bases are TGTGCCAGCAGTTTAGAGGGGCCCTTCGAGCAGTACTTC.

This clonotype occurred a few times. V usage is TRBV6-6 and J usage is TRBJ2-7; D might be TRBD2 (6 bases). This CDR3 region has 15 residues. The V end lost 7 bases, the J end lost 5 bases, and 21 bases lay between the germline ends. Germline-derived CDR1 and CDR2 are MNHNY and SVGAGI (reference sequence). The CDR3 loop is CASNPGEASRHEQYF. The CDR3, as DNA: TGTGCCAGCAACCCGGGGGAAGCTAGTCGCCACGAGCAGTACTTC.

This clonotype appeared a few times. The V call is TRBV7-9, the J call TRBJ1-4, with a tentative D call TRBD1 (5 bases). This CDR3 contains 16 residues. V was shortened by 1 base and J by 4 bases, with 13 bases between the two germline ends. The germline V gene encodes CDR1 SEHNR and CDR2 FQNEAQ (reference sequence). This CDR3 is CASSLEPGTVNEKLFF. CDR3 nucleotides: TGTGCCAGCAGCTTAGAACCCGGGACGGTTAATGAAAAACTGTTTTTT.

Many counts were recorded for this clonotype. The chain combines TRBV9 with TRBJ2-7, with a possible D match to TRBD2 (6 bases). V was shortened by 3 bases and J by 5 bases, with 15 bases between the two germline ends. This CDR3 is 14 amino acids long. The germline V gene has CDR1 SGDLS and CDR2 YYNGEE. CDR3 protein: CASSETRAGNEQYF. Written as DNA, the CDR3 is TGTGCCAGCAGCGAGACCCGGGCGGGGAACGAGCAGTACTTC. The complete variable domain, with remaining parts taken from reference TRBV9 and TRBJ2-7, reads DSGVTQTPKHLITATGQRVTLRCSPRSGDLSVYWYQQSLDQGLQFLIQYYNGEERAKGNILERFSAQQFPDLHSELNLSSLELGDSALYFCASSETRAGNEQYFGPGTRLTVT.